This entry concerns a single T cell receptor (beta chain). Its antigen remains unidentified. Time point given: pre-sensitization, week 0. Treatment here: therapeutic diphenylcyclopropenone sensitization with weekly scalp DPC. Blood collection happened ahead of applying each patch test. These data come from a study of human T cells and chemical hapten exposure. This CDR3 comprises 15 residues. Losses at the gene ends were 6 bases for V and 4 bases for J; bases not matched to a gene: 11. Germline V gene lookup returns CDR1 MNHEY and CDR2 SMNVEV (reference sequence). TCRdb itself ran the RACE reads through MiXCR, one entry per CDR3 protein. The sample includes about 98,000 distinct CDR3 sequences, 11% seen only once; the top ten take about 3%. Study-level results: Sensitizing with DPC caused no change in TCRs above 1 in 1000 frequency. Counts of TCRs expanded at PT1 correlated positively with patch test score. Among expanded TCRs, significantly more large CDR3 similarity clusters formed than among controls.

The sequence was collected from a woman aged 60-75 years with alopecia areata. Some clones in this sample may be carry-over from other donors' samples. The specimen comprised whole blood, sampled in connection with sensitization to the hapten diphenylcyclopropenone (DPC). The gene calls are TRBV27 and TRBJ1-2, with TRBD1 identical over 7 bases. For the CDR3, the DNA is TGTGCCAGCAGGAGACAGGGCCCGACCGGCTATGGCTACACCTTC. Translating gives CASRRQGPTGYGYTF.